This T cell receptor (beta chain) appears in the sequencing data of a study of response to subunit inactivated influenza vaccine. The study's findings and limits: Only a handful of new T cells, the authors suggested, are recruited with each seasonal influenza vaccination.

Trimming took 5 bases from V and 2 from J; bases not matched to a gene: 4. This CDR3 has 15 amino acids. CDR1 is SEHNR and CDR2 is FQNEAQ in the germline V gene (reference sequence). As regards this clonotype: What it recognizes is unknown.

Via MiXCR, TCRdb re-called the RT-PCR reads, giving one row per CDR3 protein. The table includes roughly 630,000 distinct CDR3 sequences, 14% detected once. The chain carries TRBV7-9 and TRBJ1-2, with TRBD1 matching over 11 bases. The TCR was taken from a man aged 50-59 years who received an inactivated influenza vaccine. The sample in question was PBMCs from blood, obtained 14 days before vaccination. This CDR3 is CASSPGQGANYGYTF. The CDR3 nucleotides read TGTGCCAGCAGCCCTGGACAGGGGGCGAACTATGGCTACACCTTC. Full variable domain (remainder filled in from reference TRBV7-9 and TRBJ1-2): DTGVSQNPRHKITKRGQNVTFRCDPISEHNRLYWYRQTLGQGPEFLTYFQNEAQLEKSRLLSDRFSAERPKGSFSTLEIQRTEQGDSAMYLCASSPGQGANYGYTFGSGTRLTVV.